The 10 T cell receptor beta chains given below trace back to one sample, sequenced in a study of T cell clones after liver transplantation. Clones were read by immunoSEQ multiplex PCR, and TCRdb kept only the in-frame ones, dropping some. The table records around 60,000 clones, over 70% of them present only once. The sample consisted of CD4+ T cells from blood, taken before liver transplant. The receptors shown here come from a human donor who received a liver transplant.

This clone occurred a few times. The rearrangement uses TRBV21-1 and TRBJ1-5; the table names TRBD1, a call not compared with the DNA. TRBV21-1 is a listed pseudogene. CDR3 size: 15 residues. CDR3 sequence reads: CASSKKKGLRQPQHF. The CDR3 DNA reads TGTGCCAGCAGCAAAAAGAAGGGGCTCCGGCAGCCCCAGCATTTT.

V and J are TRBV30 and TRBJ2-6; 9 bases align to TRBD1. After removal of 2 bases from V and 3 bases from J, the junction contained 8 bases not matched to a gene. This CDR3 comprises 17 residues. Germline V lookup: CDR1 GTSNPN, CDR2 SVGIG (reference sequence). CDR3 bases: TGTGCCTGGAGTTTGAGGACAGGGGTATTTGGGGCCAACGTCCTGACTTTC. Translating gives CAWSLRTGVFGANVLTF.

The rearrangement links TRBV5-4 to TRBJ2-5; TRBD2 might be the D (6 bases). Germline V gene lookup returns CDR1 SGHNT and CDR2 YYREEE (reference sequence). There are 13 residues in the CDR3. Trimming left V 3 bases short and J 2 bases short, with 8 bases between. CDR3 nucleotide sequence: TGTGCCAGCAGCTCCGGGGGACAAGAGACCCAGTACTTC. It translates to CASSSGGQETQYF. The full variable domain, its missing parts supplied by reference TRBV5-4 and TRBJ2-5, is ETGVTQSPTHLIKTRGQQVTLRCSSQSGHNTVSWYQQALGQGPQFIFQYYREEENGRGNFPPRFSGLQFPNYSSELNVNALELDDSALYLCASSSGGQETQYFGPGTRLLVL.

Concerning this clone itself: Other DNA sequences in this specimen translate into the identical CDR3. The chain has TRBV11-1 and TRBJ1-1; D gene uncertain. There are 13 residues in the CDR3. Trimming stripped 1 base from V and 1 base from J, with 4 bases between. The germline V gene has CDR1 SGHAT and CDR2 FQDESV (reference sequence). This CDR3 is CASSLGGNTEAFF. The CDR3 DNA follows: TGTGCCAGCAGCTTAGGAGGGAACACTGAAGCTTTCTTT. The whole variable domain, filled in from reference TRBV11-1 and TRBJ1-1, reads EAEVAQSPRYKITEKSQAVAFWCDPISGHATLYWYRQILGQGPELLVQFQDESVVDDSQLPKDRFSAERLKGVDSTLKIQPAELGDSAMYLCASSLGGNTEAFFGQGTRLTVV.

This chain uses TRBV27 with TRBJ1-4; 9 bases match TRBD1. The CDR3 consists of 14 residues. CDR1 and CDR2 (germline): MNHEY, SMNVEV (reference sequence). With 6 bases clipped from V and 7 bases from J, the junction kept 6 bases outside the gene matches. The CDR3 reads CASSTQGAGEKLFF. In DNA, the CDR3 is TGTGCCAGCAGCACACAGGGGGCGGGTGAAAAACTGTTTTTT. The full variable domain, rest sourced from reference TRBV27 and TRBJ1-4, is EAQVTQNPRYLITVTGKKLTVTCSQNMNHEYMSWYRQDPGLGLRQIYYSMNVEVTDKGDVPEGYKVSRKEKRNFPLILESPSPNQTSLYFCASSTQGAGEKLFFGSGTQLSVL.

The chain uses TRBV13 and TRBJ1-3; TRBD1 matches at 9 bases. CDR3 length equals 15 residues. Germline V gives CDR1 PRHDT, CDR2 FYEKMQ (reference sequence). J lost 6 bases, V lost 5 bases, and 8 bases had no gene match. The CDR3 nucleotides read TGTGCCAGCAGCGCACGGACAGGGGTCGAAAACACCATATATTTT. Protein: CASSARTGVENTIYF.

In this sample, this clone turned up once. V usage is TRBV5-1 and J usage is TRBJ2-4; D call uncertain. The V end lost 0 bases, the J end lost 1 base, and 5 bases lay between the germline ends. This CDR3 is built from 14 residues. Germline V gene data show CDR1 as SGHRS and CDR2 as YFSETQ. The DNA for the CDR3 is TGCGCCAGCAGCTTGGGAGTGGCCAAAAACATTCAGTACTTC. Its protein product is CASSLGVAKNIQYF. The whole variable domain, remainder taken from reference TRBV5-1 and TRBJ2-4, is KAGVTQTPRYLIKTRGQQVTLSCSPISGHRSVSWYQQTPGQGLQFLFEYFSETQRNKGNFPGRFSGRQFSNSRSEMNVSTLELGDSALYLCASSLGVAKNIQYFGAGTRLSVL.

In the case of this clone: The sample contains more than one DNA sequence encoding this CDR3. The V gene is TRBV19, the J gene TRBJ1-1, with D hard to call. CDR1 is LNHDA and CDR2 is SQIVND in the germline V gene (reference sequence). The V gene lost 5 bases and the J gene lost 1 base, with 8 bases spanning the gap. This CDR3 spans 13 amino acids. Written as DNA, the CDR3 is TGTGCCAGTAGTGCCACACAGAACACTGAAGCTTTCTTT. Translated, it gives CASSATQNTEAFF. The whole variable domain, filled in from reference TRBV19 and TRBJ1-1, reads DGGITQSPKYLFRKEGQNVTLSCEQNLNHDAMYWYRQDPGQGLRLIYYSQIVNDFQKGDIAEGYSVSREKKESFPLTVTSAQKNPTAFYLCASSATQNTEAFFGQGTRLTVV.

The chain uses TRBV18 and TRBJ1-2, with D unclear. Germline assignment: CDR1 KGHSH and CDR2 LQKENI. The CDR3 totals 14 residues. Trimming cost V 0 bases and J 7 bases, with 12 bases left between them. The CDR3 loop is CASSPPSGVGGYTF. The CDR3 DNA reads TGTGCCAGCTCACCACCTTCCGGGGTTGGTGGCTACACCTTC.

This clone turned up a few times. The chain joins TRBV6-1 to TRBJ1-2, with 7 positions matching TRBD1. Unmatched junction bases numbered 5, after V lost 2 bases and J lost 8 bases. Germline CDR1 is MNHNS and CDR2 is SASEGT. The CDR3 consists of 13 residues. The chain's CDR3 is CASSENRGRGYTF. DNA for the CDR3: TGTGCCAGCAGTGAAAACAGGGGTCGAGGCTACACCTTC.